This paragraph reports one T cell receptor (beta chain). TCRdb independently ran MiXCR on the RT-PCR reads; one entry per CDR3 protein. The table shows about 200,000 distinct CDR3 sequences, with 41% occurring only once. With 1 base removed from V and 5 bases from J, the gap between germline ends came to 5 bases. Germline V CDR1 and CDR2: SGHTA, FQGNSA. The length of the CDR3 is 12 residues. The data were obtained in a study of patients and donors after allogeneic stem cell transplantation. This chain connects TRBV7-2 to TRBJ1-2; unclear D gene. This sequence originates from a human donor who was either an allogeneic HSCT recipient or a stem cell or donor lymphocyte infusion donor (not recorded which). It is not recorded whose cells these are; they may come from a transplant donor. The sequenced material came from blood, either unsorted or a sorted T cell fraction (not recorded which). The CDR3 is CASSLVGYGYTF. The CDR3 coding sequence is TGTGCCAGCAGCTTAGTTGGGTATGGCTACACCTTC.